Each of the 31 T cell receptor beta chains below was sequenced from the same sample in a study of T cell responses to AZD1222 COVID-19 vaccine. Profiling relied on immunoSEQ multiplex PCR, and the TCRdb table lists in-frame clones only, not all of them. Altogether 130,000 to 150,000 clones are present, 70% to 90% being singletons, with the ten largest covering about 3.7%. The input for sequencing was peripheral blood, taken on day 0 of MenACWY control vaccination. Receptors originate from an adult in good health.

The chain recombines TRBV4-1 with TRBJ2-5; D not certain. Germline CDR1 reads MGHRA; CDR2 reads YSYEKL. V lost 3 bases to trimming and J lost 2 bases, with 16 bases between them. The CDR3 has 16 residues. CDR3 DNA sequence: TGCGCCAGCAGCCAGCGCGCGGCGGCCCCGCAAGAGACCCAGTACTTC. Residues: CASSQRAAAPQETQYF.

This sequence joins TRBV20-1 and TRBJ1-5, with a possible D match to TRBD1 (5 bases). The CDR3 runs to 15 residues. CDR1 is DFQATT and CDR2 is SNEGSKA in the germline V gene (reference sequence). The V gene lost 3 bases and the J gene lost 6 bases, with 18 bases spanning the gap. Here the CDR3 DNA reads TGCAGTGCTAGTTTTGGGGCAGTAGAAGGTCAGCCCCAGCATTTT. Translating it yields CSASFGAVEGQPQHF.

The V and J genes are TRBV24-1 and TRBJ1-5; 7 bases match TRBD1. Losses at the gene ends were 2 bases for V and 7 bases for J; bases not matched to a gene: 4. The CDR3 has 14 residues. CDR1 and CDR2 (germline): KGHDR, SFDVKD. The CDR3 DNA sequence: TGTGCCACCAGTGATTACAGGGGCGAGCAGCCCCAGCATTTT. Protein: CATSDYRGEQPQHF.

The rearrangement uses TRBV7-3 and TRBJ2-1, with D possibly called TRBD1 or TRBD2 (5 bases each). CDR1 SGHTA and CDR2 FQGTGA come from the germline V gene. The CDR3 spans 14 residues. Trimming stripped 1 base from V and 1 base from J, with 5 bases between. CDR3 sequence: CASSLRGSYNEQFF. CDR3 nucleotide sequence: TGTGCCAGCAGCTTAAGGGGGTCCTACAATGAGCAGTTCTTC. Based on the CDR3 plus reference TRBV7-3 and TRBJ2-1, the full variable domain is GAGVSQTPSNKVTEKGKYVELRCDPISGHTALYWYRQSLGQGPEFLIYFQGTGAADDSGLPNDRFFAVRPEGSVSTLKIQRTERGDSAVYLCASSLRGSYNEQFFGPGTRLTVL.

A single count supports this clone. The rearrangement joins TRBV9 to TRBJ1-6; D gene uncertain. Trimming shortened V by 4 bases and J by 5 bases, and 19 bases separated the two germline ends. Germline V gives CDR1 SGDLS, CDR2 YYNGEE. The CDR3 consists of 17 residues. CDR3 region: CASSPSTPGRNNSPLHF. CDR3 sequence (DNA): TGTGCCAGCAGCCCTTCGACACCCGGGCGCAATAATTCACCCCTCCACTTT.

V gene TRBV5-1 combines with J gene TRBJ2-2, with no clear D. V was pared by 0 bases and J by 1 base, with 4 bases between. This CDR3 spans 14 amino acids. Germline loops: CDR1 SGHRS, CDR2 YFSETQ. The chain's CDR3 is CASSLVLNTGELFF. DNA for the CDR3: TGCGCCAGCAGCTTGGTATTGAACACCGGGGAGCTGTTTTTT.

This chain uses TRBV7-3 with TRBJ2-7; the match to TRBD1 covers 7 bases. The CDR3 is 15 amino acids. Germline CDR1 reads SGHTA; CDR2 reads FQGTGA. Trimming at V came to 1 base and at J to 3 bases, leaving 6 bases not matched to a gene. The CDR3 sequence is CASSLSSQGVYEQYF. Here the CDR3 DNA reads TGTGCCAGCAGCTTAAGTAGTCAGGGGGTCTACGAGCAGTACTTC.

This chain joins TRBV5-1 and TRBJ2-4; D is possibly TRBD2 (7 bases). V was pared by 8 bases and J by 8 bases, with 17 bases between. The CDR3 runs to 13 residues. Per germline, CDR1 SGHRS and CDR2 YFSETQ. CDR3 nucleotides: TGCGCCAGTCGTCGGGGGGCTGCTGACATTCAGTACTTC. Protein sequence: CASRRGAADIQYF. Based on the CDR3 plus reference TRBV5-1 and TRBJ2-4, the full variable domain is KAGVTQTPRYLIKTRGQQVTLSCSPISGHRSVSWYQQTPGQGLQFLFEYFSETQRNKGNFPGRFSGRQFSNSRSEMNVSTLELGDSALYLCASRRGAADIQYFGAGTRLSVL.

V usage is TRBV24-1 and J usage is TRBJ1-4, with D uncertain. CDR3 length equals 13 residues. V lost 4 bases, J lost 8 bases, and 10 bases lay in between. CDR1 and CDR2 (germline): KGHDR, SFDVKD. This CDR3 reads CATSDPGSEKLFF. The CDR3 DNA sequence: TGTGCCACCAGTGACCCTGGGAGCGAAAAACTGTTTTTT.

In DNA, the CDR3 is TGTGCCAGCAGGTTGACACTTGAAGCTTTCTTT. It encodes CASRLTLEAFF. The chain couples TRBV5-8 to TRBJ1-1; D gene ambiguous. The CDR3 contains 11 residues. Trimming took off 5 bases at V and 7 bases at J, with 9 bases between the two ends. Germline-derived CDR1 and CDR2 are SGHTS and YDEGEE.

The rearrangement joins TRBV28 to TRBJ1-1; a possible D gene is TRBD1 (5 bases). The V end lost 5 bases, the J end lost 5 bases, and 12 bases lay between the germline ends. The CDR3 is 13 residues long. In germline, CDR1 is MDHEN, CDR2 SYDVKM. The DNA of the CDR3 is TGTGCCAGCAGTCCCCCAGGGAGTACTGAAGCTTTCTTT. It specifies CASSPPGSTEAFF.

J is TRBJ1-2 and V is TRBV2, with D unclear. Looked up from germline, CDR1 is SNHLY and CDR2 is FYNNEI. Between the trimmed V and J ends, which lost 8 bases and 7 bases, there was a span of 23 bases. CDR3 length: 15 residues. CDR3 loop: CASRPTGALTGGYTF. CDR3 nucleotide sequence: TGTGCCAGCCGCCCCACGGGCGCGTTAACGGGTGGCTACACCTTC.

The V and J genes are TRBV12-3 or TRBV12-4 and TRBJ2-2; D remains unclear. Trimming pared 4 bases from V and 6 bases from J, leaving 6 bases between. The CDR3 has 12 residues. Here the CDR3 reads CASSYTAGELFF. DNA for the CDR3: TGTGCCAGCAGTTACACCGCCGGGGAGCTGTTTTTT.

The chain uses TRBV5-5 and TRBJ1-2; D is perhaps TRBD1 (5 bases). V was trimmed by 2 bases and J by 2 bases, leaving 10 bases between them. The germline V gene has CDR1 SGHKS and CDR2 YYEKEE (reference sequence). There are 14 residues in the CDR3. CDR3 nucleotide sequence: TGTGCCAGCAGCTTTGGTTGGGGGAACTATGGCTACACCTTC. This gives the protein CASSFGWGNYGYTF. The full variable domain, in which reference TRBV5-5 and TRBJ1-2 provide the parts outside the CDR3, is DAGVTQSPTHLIKTRGQQVTLRCSPISGHKSVSWYQQVLGQGPQFIFQYYEKEERGRGNFPDRFSARQFPNYSSELNVNALLLGDSALYLCASSFGWGNYGYTFGSGTRLTVV.

The V call is TRBV28, the J call TRBJ1-6; no definite D call. CDR3 length: 16 amino acids. The V end lost 7 bases, the J end lost 10 bases, and 23 bases lay between the germline ends. Germline loops: CDR1 MDHEN, CDR2 SYDVKM. The CDR3 here is CASISSPGPSSSPLHF. CDR3 DNA: TGTGCCAGCATTTCGTCTCCGGGCCCCAGTTCCTCACCCCTCCACTTT.

The gene calls are TRBV4-1 and TRBJ2-7, with 9 bases fitting TRBD1. Germline V gene sequence: CDR1 MGHRA, CDR2 YSYEKL. The CDR3 is 16 amino acids. After removal of 3 bases from V and 1 base from J, the junction contained 7 bases not matched to a gene. The CDR3 nucleotides read TGCGCCAGCAGCCAGACCGGGACAGGGAGATCCTACGAGCAGTACTTC. It yields the protein CASSQTGTGRSYEQYF.

The V and J genes are TRBV9 and TRBJ2-5; D not resolved. The CDR3 runs 13 residues. V shed 3 bases and J shed 5 bases, with 11 bases lying between them. Germline V lookup: CDR1 SGDLS, CDR2 YYNGEE. DNA of the CDR3: TGTGCCAGCAGCGGGGTTCCCCGGGAGACCCAGTACTTC. Translated, it gives CASSGVPRETQYF.

The genes are TRBV7-8 and TRBJ2-1, with no clear D. Trimming cost V 2 bases and J 10 bases, with 12 bases left between them. The CDR3 length is 13 residues. Germline assignment: CDR1 SGHVS and CDR2 FQNEAQ. CDR3 protein: CASSLHRRPEQFF. DNA of the CDR3: TGTGCCAGCAGCTTACATCGTAGGCCAGAGCAGTTCTTC.

This clone appeared a single time. The V and J genes are TRBV19 and TRBJ1-4, with D unresolved. Germline assignment: CDR1 LNHDA and CDR2 SQIVND (reference sequence). The CDR3 covers 15 residues. The ends were cut back, 3 bases at V and 0 bases at J, with 8 bases in the middle. CDR3 coding DNA: TGTGCCAGTAGTATCGGGCCAGCAACTAATGAAAAACTGTTTTTT. It codes for CASSIGPATNEKLFF.

V and J are TRBV11-3 and TRBJ2-1; D might be TRBD2 (5 bases). The V and J ends lost 5 bases and 2 bases respectively, with 10 bases between them. Looked up from germline, CDR1 is SGHNT and CDR2 is YENEEA. CDR3 size: 14 residues. The CDR3 reads CASSPPGAYNEQFF. CDR3 coding DNA: TGTGCCAGCAGCCCCCCCGGGGCCTACAATGAGCAGTTCTTC.

The rearrangement links TRBV24-1 to TRBJ1-5; D is perhaps TRBD1 (5 bases). This CDR3 region has 13 residues. Between the trimmed V and J ends, which lost 5 bases and 5 bases, there was a span of 9 bases. Germline lookup yields CDR1 KGHDR and CDR2 SFDVKD. This CDR3 reads CATSAEGDQPQHF. The CDR3 DNA reads as TGTGCCACCAGTGCAGAAGGGGATCAGCCCCAGCATTTT.

The chain links TRBV5-1 to TRBJ2-7; D may be TRBD1 (6 bases). Trimming pared 0 bases from V and 6 bases from J, leaving 19 bases between. The germline V gene has CDR1 SGHRS and CDR2 YFSETQ. The CDR3 totals 16 residues. The CDR3 nucleotides read TGCGCCAGCAGCTTGGATACATGGACAGTGGAGCGCGAGCAGTACTTC. It encodes CASSLDTWTVEREQYF.

The chain has TRBV19 and TRBJ1-3; D remains ambiguous. The CDR3 length is 17 residues. Trimming shortened V by 3 bases and J by 2 bases, and 17 bases separated the two germline ends. Germline V gives CDR1 LNHDA, CDR2 SQIVND (reference sequence). CDR3 in amino acids: CASSISETQNPGNTIYF. The DNA for the CDR3 is TGTGCCAGTAGTATCAGCGAGACCCAAAACCCTGGAAACACCATATATTTT.

J is TRBJ2-3 and V is TRBV6-5; TRBD1 matches 7 bases. The V and J ends lost 7 bases and 3 bases, in that order; junction bases with no gene match: 4. The CDR3 runs 13 residues. Germline V gene lookup returns CDR1 MNHEY and CDR2 SVGAGI. CDR3 protein: CASTDRETDTQYF. The DNA for the CDR3 is TGTGCCAGCACCGACAGGGAGACAGATACGCAGTATTTT.

The chain couples TRBV29-1 to TRBJ2-5; weak D call: TRBD1 (5 bases). Trimming removed 3 bases at V and 3 bases at J, with 8 bases between. The CDR3 consists of 12 residues. Germline loops: CDR1 SQVTM, CDR2 ANQGSEA. The CDR3 DNA is TGCAGCGTTGACAGGGTAAAAGAGACCCAGTACTTC. This encodes CSVDRVKETQYF.

The rearrangement uses TRBV29-1 and TRBJ2-7, with 9 bases that match TRBD1. CDR1 and CDR2 (germline): SQVTM, ANQGSEA. This CDR3 region has 13 residues. Trimming at V came to 8 bases and at J to 1 base, leaving 6 bases not matched to a gene. CDR3 nucleotides: TGCAGCATTTCTGGGACAGGGTCCTACGAGCAGTACTTC. It translates to CSISGTGSYEQYF.

V gene TRBV5-1 combines with J gene TRBJ1-3, with D maybe TRBD1 (6 bases). Germline CDR1 and CDR2: SGHRS and YFSETQ. This CDR3 region has 15 residues. V lost 3 bases to trimming and J lost 4 bases, with 14 bases between them. CDR3: CASSSRGQTGNTIYF. CDR3 DNA: TGCGCCAGCAGCTCAAGGGGACAAACGGGAAACACCATATATTTT.

J is TRBJ2-5 and V is TRBV19; D unclear. Germline loops: CDR1 LNHDA, CDR2 SQIVND (reference sequence). This CDR3 comprises 13 residues. V lost 3 bases and J lost 2, with 7 bases in between. The CDR3 protein is CASSIGRQETQYF. DNA of the CDR3: TGTGCCAGTAGTATTGGGCGGCAAGAGACCCAGTACTTC.

V gene TRBV4-3 combines with J gene TRBJ2-7; D is perhaps TRBD2 (6 bases). Germline CDR1 reads LGHNA; CDR2 reads YSLEER. Between the trimmed V and J ends, which lost 4 bases and 4 bases, there was a span of 17 bases. The CDR3 spans 15 residues. This chain's CDR3 is CASSLAGPTPYEQYF. The DNA of the CDR3 is TGCGCCAGCAGCCTCGCGGGGCCGACGCCTTACGAGCAGTACTTC.

The V and J genes are TRBV9 and TRBJ2-7; 11 nucleotides agree with TRBD2. The CDR3 spans 14 residues. Germline V gives CDR1 SGDLS, CDR2 YYNGEE. J was trimmed by 5 bases and V by 4 bases; bases with no gene match: 5. The CDR3 region has the DNA TGTGCCAGCAGCCTTAGCGGGGGGGCAGACGAGCAGTACTTC. Amino acids: CASSLSGGADEQYF.

The chain uses TRBV27 and TRBJ2-2; D remains unclear. CDR3 length: 10 residues. With 9 bases removed from V and 7 bases from J, the gap between germline ends came to 6 bases. CDR1 is MNHEY and CDR2 is SMNVEV in the germline V gene (reference sequence). This CDR3 reads CARNGGELFF. The CDR3 bases are TGTGCCAGAAATGGCGGGGAGCTGTTTTTT.